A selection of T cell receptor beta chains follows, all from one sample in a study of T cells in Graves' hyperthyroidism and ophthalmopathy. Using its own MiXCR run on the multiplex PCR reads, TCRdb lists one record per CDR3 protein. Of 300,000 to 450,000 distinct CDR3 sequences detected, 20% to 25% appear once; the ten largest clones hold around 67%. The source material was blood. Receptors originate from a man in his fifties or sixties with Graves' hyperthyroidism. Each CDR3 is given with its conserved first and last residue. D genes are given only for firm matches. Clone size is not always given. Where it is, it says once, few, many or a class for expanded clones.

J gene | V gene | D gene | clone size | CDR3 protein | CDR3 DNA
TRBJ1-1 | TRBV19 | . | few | CASIGTLGPGAFF | TGTGCCAGTATTGGGACGTTGGGACCGGGAGCTTTCTTT
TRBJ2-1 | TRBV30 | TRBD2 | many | CAWSPMGLAGGEQFF | TGTGCCTGGAGTCCCATGGGACTAGCGGGAGGCGAGCAGTTCTTC
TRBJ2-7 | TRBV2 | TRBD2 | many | CARALTAGGRANYEQYF | TGTGCCAGAGCACTTACGGCCGGCGGGAGGGCCAATTACGAGCAGTACTTC
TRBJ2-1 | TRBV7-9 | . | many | CASSLSARANEQFF | TGTGCCAGCAGCTTATCGGCCAGGGCCAATGAGCAGTTCTTC
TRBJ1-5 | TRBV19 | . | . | CASSIDVDSNQPQHF | TGTGCCAGTAGTATTGATGTGGATAGCAATCAGCCCCAGCATTTT
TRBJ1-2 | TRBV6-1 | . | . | CASLESPGGRGYTF | TGTGCCAGCCTCGAAAGCCCCGGGGGACGGGGCTACACCTTC
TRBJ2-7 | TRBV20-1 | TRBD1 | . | CSAQRTGGSEQYF | TGCAGTGCTCAGCGGACAGGGGGGAGCGAGCAGTACTTC
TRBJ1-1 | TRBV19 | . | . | CASSPKVNTEAFF | TGTGCCAGTAGTCCCAAGGTGAACACTGAAGCTTTCTTT
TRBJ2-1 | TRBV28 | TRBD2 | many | CASSFFAGGYNEQFF | TGTGCCAGCAGTTTTTTCGCGGGAGGGTACAATGAGCAGTTCTTC
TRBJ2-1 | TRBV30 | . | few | CAWSLLGAEQFF | TGTGCCTGGAGTCTGTTGGGGGCGGAGCAGTTCTTC
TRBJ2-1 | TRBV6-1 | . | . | CASSSSGWNEQFF | TGTGCCAGCAGTTCTTCCGGGTGGAATGAGCAGTTCTTC
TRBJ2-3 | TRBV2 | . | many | CASSARRTTDTQYF | TGTGCCAGCAGTGCCCGGCGGACAACAGATACGCAGTATTTT
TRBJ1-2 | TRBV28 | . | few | CASSWDQGWTGYTF | TGTGCCAGCAGTTGGGACCAGGGTTGGACGGGCTACACCTTC
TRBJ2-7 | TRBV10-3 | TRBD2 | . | CAIREGLAGMYEQYF | TGTGCCATCAGGGAGGGACTAGCGGGGATGTACGAGCAGTACTTC
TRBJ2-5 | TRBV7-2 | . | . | CASSAQAAIQETQYF | TGTGCCAGCAGTGCCCAGGCGGCAATCCAAGAGACCCAGTACTTC
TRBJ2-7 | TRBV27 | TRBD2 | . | CASKTSGESYEQYF | TGTGCCAGCAAGACTAGCGGGGAATCCTACGAGCAGTACTTC